This T cell receptor (beta chain) comes out of a study of shared T cell receptors in the human thymus. This clone was observed a handful of times. The data were produced by immunoSEQ multiplex PCR, yet TCRdb's version contains in-frame clones alone and is incomplete. The sample yields about 500,000 clones, about 84% seen once. The sample also formed part of further work on human thymus T cells. That source adds: Donors were healthy Finnish babies undergoing corrective operations for congenital heart defects.

Source material: thymocytes. The sequence came from a boy under two years old with a congenital heart defect.

In DNA, the CDR3 is TGTGCCAGCAGTGGCGACAGGGACGAAAAACTGTTTTTT. Protein: CASSGDRDEKLFF. The rearrangement links TRBV6-1 to TRBJ1-4; TRBD1 agrees at 7 bases. Trimming removed 4 bases from V and 8 bases from J; junction bases left unmatched: 4. Looked up from germline, CDR1 is MNHNS and CDR2 is SASEGT. This CDR3 comprises 13 residues.